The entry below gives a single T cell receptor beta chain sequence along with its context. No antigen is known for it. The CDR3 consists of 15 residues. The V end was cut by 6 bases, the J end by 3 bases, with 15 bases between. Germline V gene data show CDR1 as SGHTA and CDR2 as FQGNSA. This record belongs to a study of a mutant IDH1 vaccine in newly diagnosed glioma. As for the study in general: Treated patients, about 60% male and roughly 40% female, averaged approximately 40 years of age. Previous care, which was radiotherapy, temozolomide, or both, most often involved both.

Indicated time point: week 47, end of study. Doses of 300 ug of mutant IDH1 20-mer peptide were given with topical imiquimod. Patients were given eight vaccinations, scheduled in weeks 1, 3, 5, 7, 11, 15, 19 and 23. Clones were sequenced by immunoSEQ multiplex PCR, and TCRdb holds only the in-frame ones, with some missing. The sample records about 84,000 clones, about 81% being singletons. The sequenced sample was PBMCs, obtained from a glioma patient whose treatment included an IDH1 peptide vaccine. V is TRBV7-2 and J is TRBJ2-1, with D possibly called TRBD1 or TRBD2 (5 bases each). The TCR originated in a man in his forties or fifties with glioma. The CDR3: CASRTDTGRYNEQFF. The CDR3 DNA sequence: TGTGCCAGCAGGACCGACACGGGACGCTACAATGAGCAGTTCTTC.